This T cell receptor beta chain emerged from a study of shared clonotypes between healthy human individuals. For the study at large: The cohort had a couple of women and a few men, ages 18 to 49.

Trimming at V came to 4 bases and at J to 5 bases, leaving 2 bases not matched to a gene. This CDR3 spans 13 amino acids. Looked up from germline, CDR1 is SGHNT and CDR2 is YYREEE (reference sequence). The data were produced by immunoSEQ multiplex PCR, yet TCRdb's version contains in-frame clones alone and is incomplete. The table lists about 480,000 clones, approximately 79% of them singletons, with roughly an eighth in the top ten. All donors qualified as healthy HIV-negative adults and had experienced no recent acute infections or vaccinations. This rearrangement joins TRBV5-4 to TRBJ1-1, with 10 bases lining up with TRBD1. The source material was PBMCs. The sequence derives from a woman between 40 and 50 years old in good health. Some clones in this sample may be carry-over from other donors' samples. The CDR3: CASSRDRGTEAFF. The CDR3 coding sequence is TGTGCCAGCAGCCGGGACAGGGGTACTGAAGCTTTCTTT. Supplemented by reference TRBV5-4 and TRBJ1-1, the full variable domain reads ETGVTQSPTHLIKTRGQQVTLRCSSQSGHNTVSWYQQALGQGPQFIFQYYREEENGRGNFPPRFSGLQFPNYSSELNVNALELDDSALYLCASSRDRGTEAFFGQGTRLTVV.